This T cell receptor beta chain was captured in a study of T cell clonotyping in hematopoietic cell transplantation. Repertoires were generated with immunoSEQ multiplex PCR, while TCRdb's copy carries only in-frame clones and drops some. The profile shows under 12,000 clones, around half of them singletons. Germline V lookup: CDR1 SQVTM, CDR2 ANQGSEA. V was cut by 6 bases and J by 0 bases, with 16 bases left in between. The CDR3 is 15 residues long. The material was PBMCs, obtained 30 days after allogeneic stem cell transplant. The V gene is TRBV29-1, the J gene TRBJ2-3; D gene uncertain. This receptor was identified in a male patient aged 45-59 years who had an allogeneic stem cell transplant from an unrelated donor, so the T cells may come from the graft donor. Some clones in this sample may be carry-over from other donors' samples. CDR3 DNA sequence: TGCAGCGTCCTCCTTACCCACGCTAGCACAGATACGCAGTATTTT. Translating it yields CSVLLTHASTDTQYF.